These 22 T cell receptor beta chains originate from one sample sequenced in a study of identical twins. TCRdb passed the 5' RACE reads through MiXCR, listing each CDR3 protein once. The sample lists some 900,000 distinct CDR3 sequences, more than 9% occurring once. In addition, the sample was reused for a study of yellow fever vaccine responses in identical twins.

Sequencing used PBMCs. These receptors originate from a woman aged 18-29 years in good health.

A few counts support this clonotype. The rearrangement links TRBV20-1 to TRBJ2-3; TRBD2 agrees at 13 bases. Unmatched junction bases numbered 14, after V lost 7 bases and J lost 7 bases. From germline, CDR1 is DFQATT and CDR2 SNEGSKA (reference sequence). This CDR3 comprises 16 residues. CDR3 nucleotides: TGCAGTGGTACCCCGCGGACTAGCGGGAGAATACATACGCAGTATTTT. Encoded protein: CSGTPRTSGRIHTQYF.

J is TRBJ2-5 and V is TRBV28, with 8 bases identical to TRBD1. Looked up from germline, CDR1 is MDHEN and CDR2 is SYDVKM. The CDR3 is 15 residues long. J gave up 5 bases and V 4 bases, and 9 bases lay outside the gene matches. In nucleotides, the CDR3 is TGTGCCAGCAGTTCCACCCAGGGGGCTTGGGAGACCCAGTACTTC. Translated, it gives CASSSTQGAWETQYF. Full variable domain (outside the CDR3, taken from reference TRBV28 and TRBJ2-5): DVKVTQSSRYLVKRTGEKVFLECVQDMDHENMFWYRQDPGLGLRLIYFSYDVKMKEKGDIPEGYSVSREKKERFSLILESASTNQTSMYLCASSSTQGAWETQYFGPGTRLLVL.

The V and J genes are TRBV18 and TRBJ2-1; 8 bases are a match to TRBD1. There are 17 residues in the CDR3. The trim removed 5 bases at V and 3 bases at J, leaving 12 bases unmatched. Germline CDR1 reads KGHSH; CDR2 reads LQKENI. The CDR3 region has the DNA TGTGCCAGCTCATCGACAGGGGCTTCCACACTCTACAATGAGCAGTTCTTC. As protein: CASSSTGASTLYNEQFF.

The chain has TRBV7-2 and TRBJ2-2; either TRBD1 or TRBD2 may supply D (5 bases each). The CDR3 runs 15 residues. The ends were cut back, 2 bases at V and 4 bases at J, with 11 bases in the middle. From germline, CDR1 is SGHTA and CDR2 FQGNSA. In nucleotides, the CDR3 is TGTGCCAGCAGCTTATGGGACGCGAGCACCGGGGAGCTGTTTTTT. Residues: CASSLWDASTGELFF.

The CDR3 protein is CASSEFRELNQPQHF. CDR3 DNA sequence: TGTGCCAGCAGTGAATTTCGGGAATTAAATCAGCCCCAGCATTTT. The gene calls are TRBV2 and TRBJ1-5; D is undetermined. CDR3 length: 15 residues. Deletions cut 2 bases from V and 4 bases from J, with 12 bases between. Germline loops: CDR1 SNHLY, CDR2 FYNNEI.

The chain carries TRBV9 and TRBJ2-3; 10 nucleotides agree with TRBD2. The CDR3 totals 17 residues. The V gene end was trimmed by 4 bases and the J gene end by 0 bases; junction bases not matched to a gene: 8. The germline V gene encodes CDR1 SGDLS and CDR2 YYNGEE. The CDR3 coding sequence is TGTGCCAGCAGCCTTAGCGGGAGGACCTTAAGCACAGATACGCAGTATTTT. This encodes CASSLSGRTLSTDTQYF.

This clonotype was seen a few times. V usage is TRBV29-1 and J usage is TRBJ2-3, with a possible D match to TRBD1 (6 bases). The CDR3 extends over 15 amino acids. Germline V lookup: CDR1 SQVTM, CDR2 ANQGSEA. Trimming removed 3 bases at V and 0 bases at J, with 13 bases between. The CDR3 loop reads CSVEGDTTSTDTQYF. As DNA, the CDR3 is TGCAGCGTTGAGGGGGACACAACGAGCACAGATACGCAGTATTTT.

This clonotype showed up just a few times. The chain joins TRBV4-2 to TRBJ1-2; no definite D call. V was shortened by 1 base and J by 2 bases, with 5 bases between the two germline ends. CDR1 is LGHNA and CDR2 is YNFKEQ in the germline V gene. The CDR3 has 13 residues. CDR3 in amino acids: CASSQGVNYGYTF. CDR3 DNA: TGTGCCAGCAGCCAAGGGGTAAACTATGGCTACACCTTC.

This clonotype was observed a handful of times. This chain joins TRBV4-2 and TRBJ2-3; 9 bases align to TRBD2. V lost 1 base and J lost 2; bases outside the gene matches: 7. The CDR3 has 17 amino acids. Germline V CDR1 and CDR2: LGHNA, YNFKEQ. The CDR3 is CASSQGARGGVTDTQYF. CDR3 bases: TGTGCCAGCAGCCAAGGGGCGCGGGGGGGCGTCACAGATACGCAGTATTTT.

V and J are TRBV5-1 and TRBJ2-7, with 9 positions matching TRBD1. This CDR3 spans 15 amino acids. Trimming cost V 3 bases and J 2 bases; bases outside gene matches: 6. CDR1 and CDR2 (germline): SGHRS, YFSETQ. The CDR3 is CASSSMGQGTYEQYF. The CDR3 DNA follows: TGCGCCAGCAGCTCTATGGGACAGGGTACCTACGAGCAGTACTTC.

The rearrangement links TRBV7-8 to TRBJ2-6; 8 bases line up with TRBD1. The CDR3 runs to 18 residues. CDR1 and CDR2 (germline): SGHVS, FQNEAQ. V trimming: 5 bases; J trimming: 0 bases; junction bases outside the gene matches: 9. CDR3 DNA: TGTGCCAGCAGCCCCTCGACAGGGGCCGTCTCTGGGGCCAACGTCCTGACTTTC. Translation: CASSPSTGAVSGANVLTF.

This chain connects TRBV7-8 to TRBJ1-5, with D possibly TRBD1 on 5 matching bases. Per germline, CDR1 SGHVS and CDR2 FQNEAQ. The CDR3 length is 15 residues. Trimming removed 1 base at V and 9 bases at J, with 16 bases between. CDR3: CASSLGRGNLGPQHF. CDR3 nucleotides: TGTGCCAGCAGCTTAGGACGGGGGAACCTGGGGCCCCAGCATTTT.

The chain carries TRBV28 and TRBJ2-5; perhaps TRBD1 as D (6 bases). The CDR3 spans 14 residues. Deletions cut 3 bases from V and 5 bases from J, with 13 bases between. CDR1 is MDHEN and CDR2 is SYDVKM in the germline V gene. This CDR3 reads CASSFGGGRETQYF. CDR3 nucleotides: TGTGCCAGCAGTTTTGGTGGGGGCAGGGAGACCCAGTACTTC.

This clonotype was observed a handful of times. The CDR3 DNA follows: TGTGCCAGCAGCCGACAGGGTCAATTGGGGGAGCAGTACTTC. Translating it yields CASSRQGQLGEQYF. The V gene is TRBV12-3 or TRBV12-4, the J gene TRBJ2-7; TRBD1 matches at 7 bases. The CDR3 loop spans 14 amino acids. V shed 6 bases, J shed 7 bases, and the junction held 12 bases outside the gene matches.

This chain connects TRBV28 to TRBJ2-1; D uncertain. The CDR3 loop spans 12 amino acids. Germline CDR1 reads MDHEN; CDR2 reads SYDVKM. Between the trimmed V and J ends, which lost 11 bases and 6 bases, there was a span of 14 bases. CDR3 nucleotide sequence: TGTGCCGCAGCCTGGCGAGGCAATGAGCAGTTCTTC. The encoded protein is CAAAWRGNEQFF.

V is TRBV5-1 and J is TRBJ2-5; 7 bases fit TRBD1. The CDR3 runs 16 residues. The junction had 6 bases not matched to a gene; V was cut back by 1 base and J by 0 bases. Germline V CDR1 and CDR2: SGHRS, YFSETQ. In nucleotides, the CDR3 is TGCGCCAGCAGCTTGTTCGGGACAGCGTACCAAGAGACCCAGTACTTC. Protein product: CASSLFGTAYQETQYF.

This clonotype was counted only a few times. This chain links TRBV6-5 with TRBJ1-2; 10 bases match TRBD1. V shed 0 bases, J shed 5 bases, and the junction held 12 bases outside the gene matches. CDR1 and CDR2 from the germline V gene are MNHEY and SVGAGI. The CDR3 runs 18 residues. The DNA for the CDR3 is TGTGCCAGCAGTTACTCGGGCCGAAGTGACAGGGGGCTTTATGGCTACACCTTC. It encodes CASSYSGRSDRGLYGYTF.

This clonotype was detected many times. The CDR3 loop reads CVGGRNEKLFF. The CDR3 DNA is TGCGTAGGGGGGAGGAATGAAAAACTGTTTTTT. This chain connects TRBV29-1 to TRBJ1-4, with D tentatively TRBD1 (6 bases). CDR3 length: 11 residues. The V gene's germline CDR1 is SQVTM and CDR2 ANQGSEA.

CDR3 loop: CASTLGGAGANVLTF. The CDR3 DNA reads TGTGCCAGCACCCTTGGTGGGGCTGGGGCCAACGTCCTGACTTTC. The gene calls are TRBV5-5 and TRBJ2-6; D is undetermined. V gave up 6 bases and J gave up 2 bases, with 12 bases separating them. Germline V gene sequence: CDR1 SGHKS, CDR2 YYEKEE (reference sequence). This CDR3 has 15 amino acids.

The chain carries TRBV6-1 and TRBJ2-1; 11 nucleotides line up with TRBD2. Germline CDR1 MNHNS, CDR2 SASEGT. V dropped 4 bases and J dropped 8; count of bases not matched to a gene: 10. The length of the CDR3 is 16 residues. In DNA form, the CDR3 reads TGTGCCAGCAGTGTCATAGCGGGAGGGCAAGTAGATGAGCAGTTCTTC. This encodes CASSVIAGGQVDEQFF.

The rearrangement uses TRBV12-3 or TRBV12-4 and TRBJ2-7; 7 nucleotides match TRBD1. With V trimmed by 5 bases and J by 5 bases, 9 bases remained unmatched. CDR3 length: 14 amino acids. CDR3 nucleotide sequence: TGTGCCAGCAGTAAAGGGACAGTCGAAAACGAGCAGTACGTC. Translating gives CASSKGTVENEQYV.

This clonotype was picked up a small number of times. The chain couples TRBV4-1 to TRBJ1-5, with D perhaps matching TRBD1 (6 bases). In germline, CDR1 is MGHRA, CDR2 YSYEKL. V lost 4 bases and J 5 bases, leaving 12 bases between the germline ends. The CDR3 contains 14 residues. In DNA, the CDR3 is TGCGCCAGCAGCCCTCTGAAGGGGGATCAGCCCCAGCATTTT. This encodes CASSPLKGDQPQHF.